The 21 T cell receptor beta chains listed next were all sequenced from one sample in a study of cytomegalovirus exposure and HLA in healthy donors. With 60 Vbeta and 13 Jbeta primers, the PCR was carried out. Profiled with immunoSEQ multiplex PCR; TCRdb holds only in-frame clones, not every one. The sample consists of roughly 140,000 clones, about 75% of them appearing once. The sample was PBMCs. Every receptor here comes from a man in his 60s in good health and CMV-seronegative.

A single count supports this clone. V gene TRBV19 combines with J gene TRBJ1-5, with 11 positions matching TRBD1. Germline assignment: CDR1 LNHDA and CDR2 SQIVND (reference sequence). The junction had 12 bases not matched to a gene; V was cut back by 6 bases and J by 11 bases. This CDR3 spans 15 amino acids. CDR3 nucleotides: TGTGCCAGTAGGGGACAGGGGGTACCTTTTTGGGCCCAGCATTTT. Translating it yields CASRGQGVPFWAQHF.

The V gene is TRBV29-1, the J gene TRBJ1-3, with a possible D match to TRBD1 (5 bases). The CDR3 consists of 14 residues. The germline V gene has CDR1 SQVTM and CDR2 ANQGSEA. V was clipped by 6 bases and J by 4 bases, with 16 bases between them. CDR3 sequence reads: CSVAPTGGGNTIYF. The CDR3 DNA sequence: TGCAGCGTCGCCCCTACAGGAGGGGGAAACACCATATATTTT.

This clone has only a few counts. The genes are TRBV5-8 and TRBJ1-2; no clear D gene. Germline loops: CDR1 SGHTS, CDR2 YDEGEE. This CDR3 contains 12 residues. V dropped 0 bases and J dropped 8 bases, with 8 bases sitting between them. The CDR3 DNA sequence: TGTGCCAGCAGCTTGGTGGAGGGAGGCTACACCTTC. This translates into CASSLVEGGYTF.

The chain recombines TRBV7-2 with TRBJ2-1; 11 nucleotides align to TRBD2. V lost 0 bases, J lost 4 bases, and 11 bases stayed unmatched. The CDR3 length is 19 residues. Germline V gene sequence: CDR1 SGHTA, CDR2 FQGNSA. Written as DNA, the CDR3 is TGTGCCAGCAGCTTAGCACTTATCAAAGGGACTAGCGGATACAATGAGCAGTTCTTC. Translating gives CASSLALIKGTSGYNEQFF. The entire variable domain, with the rest obtained from reference TRBV7-2 and TRBJ2-1, is as follows: GAGVSQSPSNKVTEKGKDVELRCDPISGHTALYWYRQSLGQGLEFLIYFQGNSAPDKSGLPSDRFSAERTGGSVSTLTIQRTQQEDSAVYLCASSLALIKGTSGYNEQFFGPGTRLTVL.

The V call is TRBV7-6, the J call TRBJ2-1, with 15 bases aligning to TRBD2. Germline V gives CDR1 SGHVS, CDR2 FNYEAQ. The CDR3 spans 15 residues. J gave up 6 bases and V 4 bases, and 1 base lay outside the gene matches. CDR3 sequence (DNA): TGTGCCAGCAGCTGGGGACTAGCGGGAGGCAATGAGCAGTTCTTC. Translating it yields CASSWGLAGGNEQFF.

The gene calls are TRBV18 and TRBJ2-7; D possibly corresponds to TRBD1 (7 bases). Trimming pared 3 bases from V and 6 bases from J, leaving 18 bases between. Germline assignment: CDR1 KGHSH and CDR2 LQKENI. CDR3 length: 15 amino acids. CDR3 nucleotide sequence: TGTGCCAGCTCACCCGGGGGCTTCGAGGGGGCCGAGCAGTACTTC. This sequence encodes CASSPGGFEGAEQYF. The whole variable domain, filled in from reference TRBV18 and TRBJ2-7, reads NAGVMQNPRHLVRRRGQEARLRCSPMKGHSHVYWYRQLPEEGLKFMVYLQKENIIDESGMPKERFSAEFPKEGPSILRIQQVVRGDSAAYFCASSPGGFEGAEQYFGPGTRLTVT.

The V call is TRBV9, the J call TRBJ1-1, with D hard to call. Germline CDR1 reads SGDLS; CDR2 reads YYNGEE. The CDR3 consists of 13 residues. The V gene lost 3 bases and the J gene lost 1 base, with 7 bases spanning the gap. CDR3 region: CASSETGNTEAFF. In nucleotides, the CDR3 is TGTGCCAGCAGCGAGACTGGGAACACTGAAGCTTTCTTT.

The gene calls are TRBV6-1 and TRBJ1-1; 7 bases fit TRBD1. V dropped 4 bases and J dropped 3; count of bases not matched to a gene: 2. The CDR3 has 13 residues. Germline lookup yields CDR1 MNHNS and CDR2 SASEGT. The CDR3 here is CASSGDSDTEAFF. Written as DNA, the CDR3 is TGTGCCAGCAGTGGGGACAGCGACACTGAAGCTTTCTTT.

J is TRBJ1-4 and V is TRBV5-1; TRBD1 matches 9 bases. This CDR3 has 15 residues. CDR1 SGHRS and CDR2 YFSETQ come from the germline V gene. The junction had 7 bases not matched to a gene; V was cut back by 2 bases and J by 8 bases. CDR3 protein: CASSFSGQGDEKLFF. The CDR3 region has the DNA TGCGCCAGCAGCTTTTCGGGACAGGGAGACGAAAAACTGTTTTTT.

This clone turned up a few times. The rearrangement uses TRBV2 and TRBJ1-5, with D possibly matching TRBD1 (6 bases). The CDR3 spans 14 residues. Germline CDR1 reads SNHLY; CDR2 reads FYNNEI. The ends were cut back, 7 bases at V and 6 bases at J, with 16 bases in the middle. The CDR3: CASTFGQRFQPQHF. CDR3 nucleotides: TGTGCCAGCACCTTTGGACAGAGGTTTCAGCCCCAGCATTTT.

This clone turned up a few times. The chain couples TRBV6-5 to TRBJ1-1, with TRBD1 matching over 8 bases. Germline CDR1 MNHEY, CDR2 SVGAGI. This CDR3 region has 14 residues. J lost 2 bases, V lost 7 bases, and 6 bases had no gene match. Here the CDR3 DNA reads TGTGCCAGCACCTTAGCAGGGGGCAACACTGAAGCTTTCTTT. The encoded protein is CASTLAGGNTEAFF.

This clone was observed once. V usage is TRBV7-8 and J usage is TRBJ2-7; tentative D call: TRBD2 (6 bases). V gave up 10 bases and J gave up 0 bases, with 13 bases separating them. Looked up from germline, CDR1 is SGHVS and CDR2 is FQNEAQ. The CDR3 spans 13 residues. The CDR3 here is CATGSYSSYEQYF. The CDR3 DNA is TGTGCCACCGGGAGCTACAGCTCCTACGAGCAGTACTTC.

The chain couples TRBV6-1 to TRBJ2-1, with TRBD1 matching over 8 bases. The CDR3 totals 16 residues. The J segment lost 8 bases and the V segment lost 0 bases, leaving 9 bases of the junction unmatched. Germline loops: CDR1 MNHNS, CDR2 SASEGT. In DNA form, the CDR3 reads TGTGCCAGCAGTGAAGCGAGTGCAGGGGGCGCGTATGAGCAGTTCTTC. Amino acid sequence: CASSEASAGGAYEQFF.

V is TRBV5-1 and J is TRBJ1-3; 7 nucleotides match TRBD1. The germline V gene encodes CDR1 SGHRS and CDR2 YFSETQ. Unmatched junction bases numbered 6, after V lost 4 bases and J lost 2 bases. This CDR3 has 15 amino acids. CDR3 residues: CASSPDRRPGNTIYF. DNA of the CDR3: TGCGCCAGCAGCCCGGACAGGAGGCCTGGAAACACCATATATTTT.

The V and J genes are TRBV27 and TRBJ1-4, with 10 bases fitting TRBD1. The CDR3 contains 18 residues. Trimming cost V 0 bases and J 3 bases; bases outside gene matches: 7. Germline V CDR1 and CDR2: MNHEY, SMNVEV (reference sequence). The CDR3 loop reads CASSLSGQGLGANEKLFF. The CDR3 nucleotides are TGTGCCAGCAGTTTATCGGGACAGGGGCTAGGGGCTAATGAAAAACTGTTTTTT.

The V gene is TRBV11-2, the J gene TRBJ2-7, with TRBD2 identical over 11 bases. CDR3 size: 16 residues. V was clipped by 4 bases and J by 1 base; unmatched bases: 6. Germline CDR1 reads SGHAT; CDR2 reads FQNNGV. The CDR3 is CASSSVLAGGSYEQYF. As DNA, the CDR3 is TGTGCCAGCAGCTCCGTATTAGCGGGAGGGTCCTACGAGCAGTACTTC.

The chain carries TRBV5-1 and TRBJ2-1; 7 nucleotides line up with TRBD1. J was trimmed by 7 bases and V by 2 bases; bases with no gene match: 6. Germline lookup yields CDR1 SGHRS and CDR2 YFSETQ. This CDR3 has 14 amino acids. The CDR3 spells CASSFGTERNEQFF. The CDR3 DNA reads TGCGCCAGCAGCTTCGGGACAGAGAGAAATGAGCAGTTCTTC.

The J gene is TRBJ2-3, the V gene TRBV9; 7 positions agree with TRBD2. The CDR3 has 15 residues. V lost 2 bases to trimming and J lost 1 base; unmatched junction nucleotides: 4. Per the germline V gene, CDR1 is SGDLS and CDR2 is YYNGEE. CDR3 amino acids: CASSVWEGGTDTQYF. DNA for the CDR3: TGTGCCAGCAGCGTTTGGGAGGGTGGCACAGATACGCAGTATTTT. The entire variable domain, with the rest obtained from reference TRBV9 and TRBJ2-3, is as follows: DSGVTQTPKHLITATGQRVTLRCSPRSGDLSVYWYQQSLDQGLQFLIQYYNGEERAKGNILERFSAQQFPDLHSELNLSSLELGDSALYFCASSVWEGGTDTQYFGPGTRLTVL.

The chain combines TRBV23-1 with TRBJ2-3; TRBD1 is a possible D gene (5 bases). TRBV23-1 counts as an open reading frame of uncertain function. Deletions cut 6 bases from V and 0 bases from J, with 16 bases between. The CDR3 is 16 residues long. CDR3 in amino acids: CASSKTETSSTDTQYF. The CDR3 DNA reads as TGCGCCAGCAGCAAGACAGAGACTTCTAGCACAGATACGCAGTATTTT.

This clone was seen more than once but under ten times. The chain couples TRBV5-4 to TRBJ2-7; the match to TRBD1 covers 7 bases. This CDR3 is built from 15 residues. CDR1 SGHNT and CDR2 YYREEE come from the germline V gene (reference sequence). Losses at the gene ends were 4 bases for V and 1 base for J; bases not matched to a gene: 8. CDR3 in amino acids: CASSPSTGDSYEQYF. The DNA for the CDR3 is TGTGCCAGCAGCCCTAGCACAGGGGATTCCTACGAGCAGTACTTC.

This clone showed up just a few times. The chain recombines TRBV6-5 with TRBJ2-1; 7 nucleotides line up with TRBD2. The CDR3 runs to 14 residues. The germline CDR1 and CDR2 sequences are MNHEY and SVGAGI. The V and J ends lost 3 bases and 2 bases, in that order; junction bases with no gene match: 1. The chain's CDR3 is CASSYGLAYNEQFF. The CDR3 region has the DNA TGTGCCAGCAGTTATGGACTAGCCTACAATGAGCAGTTCTTC.